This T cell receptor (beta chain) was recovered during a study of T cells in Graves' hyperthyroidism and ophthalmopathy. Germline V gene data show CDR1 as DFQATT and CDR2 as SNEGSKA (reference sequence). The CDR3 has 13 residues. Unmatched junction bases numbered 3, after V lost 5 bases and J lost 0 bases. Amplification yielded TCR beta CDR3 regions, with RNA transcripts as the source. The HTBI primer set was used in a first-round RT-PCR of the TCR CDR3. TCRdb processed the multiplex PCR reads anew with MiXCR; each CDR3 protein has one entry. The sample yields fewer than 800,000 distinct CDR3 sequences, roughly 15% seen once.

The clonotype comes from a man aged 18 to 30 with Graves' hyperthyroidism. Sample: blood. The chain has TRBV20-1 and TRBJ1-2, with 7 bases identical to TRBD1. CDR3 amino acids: CSALGQSNYGYTF. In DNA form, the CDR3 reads TGCAGTGCTCTGGGACAGTCTAACTATGGCTACACCTTC.